This T cell receptor (beta chain) was sequenced for a study of cytomegalovirus exposure and HLA in healthy donors. Repertoires were generated with immunoSEQ multiplex PCR, while TCRdb's copy carries only in-frame clones and drops some. Among about 190,000 clones, more than 80% were seen once, and the ten largest hold about 7%. Source material: PBMCs. This sequence originates from a man younger than 35 in good health and CMV-seropositive.

In DNA, the CDR3 is TGTGCCAGCAGCGGTTCAGACAGGGCTGGGGCCAACGTCCTGACTTTC. It translates to CASSGSDRAGANVLTF. This rearrangement joins TRBV9 to TRBJ2-6; 7 bases agree with TRBD1. Germline loops: CDR1 SGDLS, CDR2 YYNGEE. The CDR3 sequence is 16 residues long. V gave up 3 bases and J gave up 2 bases; unmatched junction bases: 5.